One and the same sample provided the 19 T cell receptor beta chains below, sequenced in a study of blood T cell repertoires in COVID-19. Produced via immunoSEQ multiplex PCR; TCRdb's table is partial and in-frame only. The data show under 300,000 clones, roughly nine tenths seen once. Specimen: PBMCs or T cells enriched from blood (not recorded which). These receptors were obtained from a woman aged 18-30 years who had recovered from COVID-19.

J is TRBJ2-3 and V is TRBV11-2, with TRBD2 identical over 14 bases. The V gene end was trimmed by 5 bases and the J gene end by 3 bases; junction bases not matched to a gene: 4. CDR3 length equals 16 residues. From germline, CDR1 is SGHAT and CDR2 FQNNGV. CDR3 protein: CASSLRTSGGTDTQYF. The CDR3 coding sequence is TGTGCCAGCAGCCTTCGGACTAGCGGGGGGACAGATACGCAGTATTTT.

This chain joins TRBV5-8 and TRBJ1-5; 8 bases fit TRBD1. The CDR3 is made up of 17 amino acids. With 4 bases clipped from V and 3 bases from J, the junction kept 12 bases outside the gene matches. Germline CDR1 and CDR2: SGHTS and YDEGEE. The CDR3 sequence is CASSPKGGTGYNQPQHF. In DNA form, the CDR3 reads TGTGCCAGCAGCCCGAAAGGAGGGACAGGTTACAATCAGCCCCAGCATTTT.

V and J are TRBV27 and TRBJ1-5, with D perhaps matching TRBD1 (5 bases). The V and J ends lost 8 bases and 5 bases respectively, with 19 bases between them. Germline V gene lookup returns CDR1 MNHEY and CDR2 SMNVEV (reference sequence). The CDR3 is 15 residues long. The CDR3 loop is CASGISDSEDQPQHF. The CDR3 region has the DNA TGTGCCAGCGGAATCTCCGACAGCGAGGATCAGCCCCAGCATTTT.

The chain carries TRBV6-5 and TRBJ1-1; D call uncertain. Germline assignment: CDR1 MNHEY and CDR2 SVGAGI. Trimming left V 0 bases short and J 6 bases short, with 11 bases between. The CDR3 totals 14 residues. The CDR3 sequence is CASSYSAGYSEAFF. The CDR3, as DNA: TGTGCCAGCAGTTACTCGGCAGGATACTCTGAAGCTTTCTTT.

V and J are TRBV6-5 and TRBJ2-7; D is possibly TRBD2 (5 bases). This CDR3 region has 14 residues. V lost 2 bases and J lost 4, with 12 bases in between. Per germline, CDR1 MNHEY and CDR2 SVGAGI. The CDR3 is CASSYGLAMYEQYF. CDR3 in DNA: TGTGCCAGCAGTTACGGGCTAGCCATGTACGAGCAGTACTTC.

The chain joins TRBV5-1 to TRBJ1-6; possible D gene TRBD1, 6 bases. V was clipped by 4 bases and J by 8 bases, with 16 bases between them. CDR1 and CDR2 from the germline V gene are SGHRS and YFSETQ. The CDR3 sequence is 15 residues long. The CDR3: CASSREGVSDSPLHF. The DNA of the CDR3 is TGCGCCAGCAGCAGGGAGGGGGTCTCAGATTCACCCCTCCACTTT. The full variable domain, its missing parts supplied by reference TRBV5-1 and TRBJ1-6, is KAGVTQTPRYLIKTRGQQVTLSCSPISGHRSVSWYQQTPGQGLQFLFEYFSETQRNKGNFPGRFSGRQFSNSRSEMNVSTLELGDSALYLCASSREGVSDSPLHFGNGTRLTVT.

CDR3 coding DNA: TGTGCCAGCAGTCTCGCCGGGACAACCAACTATGGCTACACCTTC. Translating it yields CASSLAGTTNYGYTF. V is TRBV27 and J is TRBJ1-2; TRBD1 might be the D (6 bases). The CDR3 is 15 residues long. The germline gives CDR1 MNHEY, CDR2 SMNVEV (reference sequence). The V gene lost 5 bases and the J gene lost 2 bases, with 15 bases spanning the gap.

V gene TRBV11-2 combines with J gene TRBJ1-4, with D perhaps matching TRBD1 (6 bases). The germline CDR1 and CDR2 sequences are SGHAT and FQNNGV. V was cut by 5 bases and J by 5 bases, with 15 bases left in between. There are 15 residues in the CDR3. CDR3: CASSPPPGQNEKLFF. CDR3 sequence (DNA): TGTGCCAGCAGCCCCCCCCCGGGACAAAATGAAAAACTGTTTTTT.

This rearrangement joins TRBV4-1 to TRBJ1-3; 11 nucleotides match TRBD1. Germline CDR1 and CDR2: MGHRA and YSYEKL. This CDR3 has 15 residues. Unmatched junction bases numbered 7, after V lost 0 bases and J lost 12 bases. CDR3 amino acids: CASSQEDRGLTNIYF. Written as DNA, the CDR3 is TGCGCCAGCAGCCAAGAGGACAGGGGGCTAACCAACATATATTTT.

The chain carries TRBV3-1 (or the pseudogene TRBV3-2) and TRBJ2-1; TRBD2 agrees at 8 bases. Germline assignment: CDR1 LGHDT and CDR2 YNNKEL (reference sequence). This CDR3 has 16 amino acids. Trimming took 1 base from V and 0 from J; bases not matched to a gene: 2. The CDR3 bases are TGTGCCAGCAGCCAAGCGGGGGGGAGCTCCTACAATGAGCAGTTCTTC. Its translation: CASSQAGGSSYNEQFF.

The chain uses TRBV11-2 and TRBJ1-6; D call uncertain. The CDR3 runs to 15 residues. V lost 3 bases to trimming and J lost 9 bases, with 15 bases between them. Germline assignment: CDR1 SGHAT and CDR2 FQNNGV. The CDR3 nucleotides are TGTGCCAGCAGCTTTTCCGAGGCGGATCGTTCACCCCTCCACTTT. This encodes CASSFSEADRSPLHF.

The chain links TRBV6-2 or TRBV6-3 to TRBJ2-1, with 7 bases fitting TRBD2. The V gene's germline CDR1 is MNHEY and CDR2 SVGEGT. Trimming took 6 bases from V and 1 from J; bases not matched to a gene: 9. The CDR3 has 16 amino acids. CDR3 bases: TGTGCCAGCAGCCCTAGGGGTAGCGGGTCCTACAATGAGCAGTTCTTC. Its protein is CASSPRGSGSYNEQFF.

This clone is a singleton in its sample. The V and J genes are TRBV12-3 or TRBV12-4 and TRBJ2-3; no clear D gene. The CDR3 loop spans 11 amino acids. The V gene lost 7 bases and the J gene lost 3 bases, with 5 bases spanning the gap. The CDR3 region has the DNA TGTGCCAGCAAGAGGACAGATACGCAGTATTTT. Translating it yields CASKRTDTQYF.

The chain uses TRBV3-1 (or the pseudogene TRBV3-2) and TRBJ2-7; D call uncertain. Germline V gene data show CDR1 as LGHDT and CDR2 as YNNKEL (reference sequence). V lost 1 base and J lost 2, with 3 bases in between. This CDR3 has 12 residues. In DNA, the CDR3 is TGTGCCAGCAGCCAAGGGCCCTACGAGCAGTACTTC. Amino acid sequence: CASSQGPYEQYF.

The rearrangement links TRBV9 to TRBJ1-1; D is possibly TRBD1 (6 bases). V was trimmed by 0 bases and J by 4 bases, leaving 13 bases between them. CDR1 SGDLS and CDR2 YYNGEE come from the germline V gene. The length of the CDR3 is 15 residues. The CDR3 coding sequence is TGTGCCAGCAGCGTAGATCGGGGGGCTGGCACTGAAGCTTTCTTT. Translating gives CASSVDRGAGTEAFF.

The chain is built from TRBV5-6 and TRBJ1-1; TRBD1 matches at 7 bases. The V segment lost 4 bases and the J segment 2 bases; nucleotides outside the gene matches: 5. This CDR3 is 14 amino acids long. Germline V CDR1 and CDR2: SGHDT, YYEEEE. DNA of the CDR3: TGTGCCAGCAGCCGCGGGACAGCTAACACTGAAGCTTTCTTT. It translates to CASSRGTANTEAFF.

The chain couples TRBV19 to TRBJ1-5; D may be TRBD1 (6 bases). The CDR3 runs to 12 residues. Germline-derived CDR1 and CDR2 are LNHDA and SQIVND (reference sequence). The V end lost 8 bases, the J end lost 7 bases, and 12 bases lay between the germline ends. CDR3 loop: CASQGWGQPQHF. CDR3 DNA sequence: TGTGCCAGTCAGGGGTGGGGCCAGCCCCAGCATTTT. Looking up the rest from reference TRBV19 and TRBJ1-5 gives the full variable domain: DGGITQSPKYLFRKEGQNVTLSCEQNLNHDAMYWYRQDPGQGLRLIYYSQIVNDFQKGDIAEGYSVSREKKESFPLTVTSAQKNPTAFYLCASQGWGQPQHFGDGTRLSIL.

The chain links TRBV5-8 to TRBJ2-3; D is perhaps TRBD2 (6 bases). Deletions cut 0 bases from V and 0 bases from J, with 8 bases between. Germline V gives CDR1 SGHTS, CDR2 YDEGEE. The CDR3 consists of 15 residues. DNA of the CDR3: TGTGCCAGCAGCTTGGGTGGGACTAGCACAGATACGCAGTATTTT. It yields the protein CASSLGGTSTDTQYF.

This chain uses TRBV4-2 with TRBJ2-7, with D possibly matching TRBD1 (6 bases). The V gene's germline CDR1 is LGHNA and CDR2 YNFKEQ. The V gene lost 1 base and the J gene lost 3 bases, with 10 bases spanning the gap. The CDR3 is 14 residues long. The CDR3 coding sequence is TGTGCCAGCAGCCAAGCTCCAGGGGTCTACGAGCAGTACTTC. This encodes CASSQAPGVYEQYF.